The clone carrying this T cell receptor (beta chain) was counted a single time. What it recognizes is unknown. The CDR3 spans 14 residues. V gave up 2 bases and J gave up 0 bases, with 8 bases separating them. Germline V CDR1 and CDR2: SGHVS, FQNEAQ. The sample originates from a study of identifying expanded T cells in peripheral blood. Findings and limits, study-wide: Differentially abundant clones: approximately 1.3 between replicates, 15 to 17 at roughly 15 days, approximately 19 at four.

Sequencing was performed with immunoSEQ multiplex PCR; in TCRdb, only in-frame clones are kept and a portion is missing. The sample lists under 95,000 clones; 89% were seen once. Healthy donors had no documented immune events, such as infections, while sampled. The sequenced material came from blood. The receptor's source is a person between 18 and 75 years old in good health. The chain employs TRBV7-8 and TRBJ2-7; D remains ambiguous. CDR3 sequence reads: CASSLRPTSYEQYF. DNA for the CDR3: TGTGCCAGCAGCTTAAGGCCGACCTCCTACGAGCAGTACTTC.